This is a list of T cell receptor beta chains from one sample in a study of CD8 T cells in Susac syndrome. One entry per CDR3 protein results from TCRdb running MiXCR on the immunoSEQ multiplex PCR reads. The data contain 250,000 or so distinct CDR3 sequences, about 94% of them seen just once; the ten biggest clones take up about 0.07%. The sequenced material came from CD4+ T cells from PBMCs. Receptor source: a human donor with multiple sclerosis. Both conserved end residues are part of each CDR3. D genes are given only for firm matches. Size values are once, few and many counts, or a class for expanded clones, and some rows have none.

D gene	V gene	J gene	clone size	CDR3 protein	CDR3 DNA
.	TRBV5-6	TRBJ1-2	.	CASSLALGGGYGYTF	TGTGCCAGCAGCTTGGCCCTTGGAGGGGGCTATGGCTACACCTTC
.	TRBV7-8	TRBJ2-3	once	CASRQAGTDTQYF	TGTGCCAGCAGACAAGCTGGCACAGATACGCAGTATTTT
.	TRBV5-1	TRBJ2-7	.	CASSLEGRQYF	TGCGCCAGCAGCTTGGAGGGGAGGCAGTACTTC
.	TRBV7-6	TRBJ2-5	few	CASSLGPQETQYF	TGTGCCAGCAGCTTAGGGCCGCAAGAGACCCAGTACTTC
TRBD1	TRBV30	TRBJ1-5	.	CAWSGDRGDQPQHF	TGTGCCTGGAGTGGTGACAGGGGTGATCAGCCCCAGCATTTT
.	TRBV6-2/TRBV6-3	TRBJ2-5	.	CASSSQGYRETQYF	TGTGCCAGCAGTTCACAGGGTTACCGTGAGACCCAGTACTTC
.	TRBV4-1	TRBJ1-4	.	CASSQLLPSTYHNEKLFF	TGCGCCAGCAGCCAACTTTTACCGTCGACTTACCATAATGAAAAACTGTTTTTT
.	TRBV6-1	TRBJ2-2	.	CASSRREMNTGELFF	TGTGCCAGCAGTCGACGGGAGATGAACACCGGGGAGCTGTTTTTT
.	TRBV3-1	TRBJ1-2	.	CASSQGFRTGGYTF	TGTGCCAGCAGCCAAGGATTCAGGACGGGTGGCTACACCTTC
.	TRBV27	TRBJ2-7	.	CASLDRPQYF	TGTGCCAGCCTGGACAGACCGCAGTACTTC
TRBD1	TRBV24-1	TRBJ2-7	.	CATSDSGTGGYEQYF	TGTGCCACCAGTGATTCCGGGACAGGGGGCTACGAGCAGTACTTC
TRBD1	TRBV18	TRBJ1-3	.	CASSKDRGSGNTIYF	TGTGCCAGCTCCAAGGACAGGGGATCTGGAAACACCATATATTTT
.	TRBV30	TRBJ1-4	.	CAWSQGQEKLFF	TGTGCCTGGAGCCAGGGACAAGAAAAACTGTTTTTT
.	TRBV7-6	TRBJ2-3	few	CASSFRGGASDTQYF	TGTGCCAGCAGCTTTCGCGGAGGGGCGTCAGATACGCAGTATTTT
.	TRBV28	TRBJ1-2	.	CALGSRDINYGYTF	TGTGCCTTAGGCTCCCGGGACATTAACTATGGCTACACCTTC
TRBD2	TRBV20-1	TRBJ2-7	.	CSAFPLPGLAGAEQYF	TGCAGTGCTTTTCCACTACCGGGACTAGCGGGGGCGGAGCAGTACTTC
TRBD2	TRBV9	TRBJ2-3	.	CASSVSGDIDTQYF	TGTGCCAGCAGCGTGAGCGGGGATATAGATACGCAGTATTTT
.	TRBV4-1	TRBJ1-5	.	CASSQVLKGANQPQHF	TGCGCCAGCAGCCAAGTTTTGAAAGGCGCCAATCAGCCCCAGCATTTT
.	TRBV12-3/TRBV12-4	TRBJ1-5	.	CASSSIGGQGNQPQHF	TGTGCCAGCAGTTCTATCGGGGGACAAGGGAATCAGCCCCAGCATTTT
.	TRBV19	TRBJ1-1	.	CASSIGFGVGAEAFF	TGTGCCAGTAGTATTGGGTTCGGGGTCGGCGCTGAAGCTTTCTTT
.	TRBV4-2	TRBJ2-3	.	CASSLASGAGGADTQYF	TGTGCCAGCAGCCTTGCCTCGGGAGCCGGTGGGGCAGATACGCAGTATTTT
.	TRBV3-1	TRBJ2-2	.	CASRDRTNTGELFF	TGTGCCAGCAGGGACAGAACGAACACCGGGGAGCTGTTTTTT
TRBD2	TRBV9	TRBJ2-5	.	CASSVGIAGGSQETQYF	TGTGCCAGCAGCGTAGGAATAGCGGGGGGGAGCCAAGAGACCCAGTACTTC
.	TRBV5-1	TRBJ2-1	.	CASSLSADLYNEQFF	TGCGCCAGCAGCTTGTCGGCGGACCTCTACAATGAGCAGTTCTTC
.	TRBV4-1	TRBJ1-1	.	CASSQGWVESAFF	TGCGCCAGCAGCCAGGGGTGGGTTGAATCAGCTTTCTTT
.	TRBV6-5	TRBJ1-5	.	CASSSLGRGGDQPQHF	TGTGCCAGCAGTTCCCTGGGCCGGGGGGGTGATCAGCCCCAGCATTTT
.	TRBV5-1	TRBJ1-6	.	CASSLVPGDNSPLHF	TGCGCCAGCAGCTTGGTCCCAGGGGATAATTCACCCCTCCACTTT
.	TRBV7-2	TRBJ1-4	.	CASSLDTYEKLFF	TGTGCCAGCAGCTTGGACACGTATGAAAAACTGTTTTTT
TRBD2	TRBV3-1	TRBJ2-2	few	CASSQAGLAGTGELFF	TGTGCCAGCAGCCAGGCAGGACTAGCGGGTACCGGGGAGCTGTTTTTT
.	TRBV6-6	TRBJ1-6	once	CASSYSPALNSPLHF	TGTGCCAGCAGTTACTCCCCAGCCCTTAATTCACCCCTCCACTTT
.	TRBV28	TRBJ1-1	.	CASSPQDRVMNTEAFF	TGTGCCAGCAGTCCGCAGGACAGAGTCATGAACACTGAAGCTTTCTTT
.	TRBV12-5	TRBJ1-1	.	CASGLVLGSNTEAFF	TGTGCTAGTGGTTTGGTATTGGGATCCAACACTGAAGCTTTCTTT
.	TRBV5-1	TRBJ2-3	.	CATGVGSGTDTQYF	TGCGCCACCGGGGTCGGGAGTGGCACAGATACGCAGTATTTT
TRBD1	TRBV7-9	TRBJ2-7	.	CASSLLQGSREQYF	TGTGCCAGCAGCTTATTACAGGGGTCTAGGGAGCAGTACTTC
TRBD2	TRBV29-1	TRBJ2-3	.	CSVEPSGEDTQYF	TGCAGCGTTGAGCCGAGCGGGGAAGATACGCAGTATTTT
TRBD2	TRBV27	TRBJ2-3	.	CASRAGTSVDTQYF	TGTGCCAGCCGTGCCGGGACTAGCGTGGATACGCAGTATTTT
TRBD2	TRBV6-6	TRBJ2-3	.	CASSYTVAGATDTQYF	TGTGCCAGCAGTTACACTGTAGCGGGAGCCACAGATACGCAGTATTTT
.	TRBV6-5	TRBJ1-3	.	CASSYSRAGNTIYF	TGTGCCAGCAGTTACTCAAGGGCTGGAAACACCATATATTTT
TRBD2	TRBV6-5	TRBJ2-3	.	CASSYPAGGRSTDTQYF	TGTGCCAGCAGTTACCCGGCGGGGGGACGCAGCACAGATACGCAGTATTTT
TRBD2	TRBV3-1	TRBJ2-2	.	CASSPHSGLAGRNTGELFF	TGTGCCAGCAGCCCGCACTCCGGACTAGCGGGCCGGAACACCGGGGAGCTGTTTTTT
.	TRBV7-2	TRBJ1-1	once	CASTPAGRRSTEAFF	TGTGCCAGCACCCCAGCAGGACGAAGGAGCACTGAAGCTTTCTTT
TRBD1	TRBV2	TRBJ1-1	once	CAGGTDNTEAFF	TGTGCCGGGGGGACAGATAACACTGAAGCTTTCTTT
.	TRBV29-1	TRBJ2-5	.	CSGRDGLSQETQYF	TGCAGCGGCAGGGACGGACTGTCCCAAGAGACCCAGTACTTC
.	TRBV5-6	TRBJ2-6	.	CASSLVFTGTPTF	TGTGCCAGCAGCTTGGTCTTCACGGGGACCCCTACTTTC
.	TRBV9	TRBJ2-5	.	CASSAGTFQETQYF	TGTGCCAGCAGCGCCGGGACTTTCCAAGAGACCCAGTACTTC
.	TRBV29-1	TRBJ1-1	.	CSVESPSSTEAFF	TGCAGCGTTGAATCGCCCTCGAGCACTGAAGCTTTCTTT
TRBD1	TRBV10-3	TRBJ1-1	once	CAIREGYRGRLVNTEAFF	TGTGCCATCAGGGAGGGATACAGGGGGCGGCTAGTGAACACTGAAGCTTTCTTT
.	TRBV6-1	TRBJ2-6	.	CASSVGGGRSGANVLTF	TGTGCCAGCAGTGTTGGAGGGGGAAGATCTGGGGCCAACGTCCTGACTTTC
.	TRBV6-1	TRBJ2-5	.	CASSLESRQTQYF	TGTGCCAGCAGTCTCGAGTCCCGGCAGACCCAGTACTTC
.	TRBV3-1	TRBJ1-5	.	CASSQDISVSQPQHF	TGTGCCAGCAGCCAAGATATCTCTGTTAGTCAGCCCCAGCATTTT
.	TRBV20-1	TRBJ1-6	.	CSASPSPGGVNSPLHF	TGCAGTGCTTCGCCTTCGCCCGGGGGTGTCAATTCACCCCTCCACTTT
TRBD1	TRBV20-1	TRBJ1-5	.	CSASKLRTGGNQPQHF	TGCAGTGCGAGTAAGCTACGGACAGGGGGGAATCAGCCCCAGCATTTT
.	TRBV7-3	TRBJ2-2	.	CASSLMPGTGELFF	TGTGCCAGCAGCTTAATGCCGGGCACCGGGGAGCTGTTTTTT
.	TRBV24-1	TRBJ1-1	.	CATQGSGTEAFF	TGTGCCACCCAGGGGTCGGGGACTGAAGCTTTCTTT
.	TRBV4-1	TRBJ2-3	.	CASSYRDTQYF	TGCGCCAGCAGCTACCGCGATACGCAGTATTTT
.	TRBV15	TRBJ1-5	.	CATSSRRVSNQPQHF	TGTGCCACCAGCAGTCGACGGGTAAGCAATCAGCCCCAGCATTTT
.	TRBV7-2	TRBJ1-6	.	CASSLEAGRNSPLHF	TGTGCCAGCAGCTTAGAGGCAGGCCGTAATTCACCCCTCCACTTT